This T cell receptor (beta chain) was recovered during a study of read filtering for tumor transcriptome and immune sequencing. The table lists this clonotype with many counts. The library was built from roughly 400 ng RNA with molecular barcoded adaptors for alpha/delta and beta/gamma chains. TCRdb fed the reads into MiXCR, producing one record per CDR3 protein. In the table there are roughly 130,000 distinct CDR3 sequences, under 15% of which are singletons. The sequencing sample was made of a population of CD138-negative cells sorted from bone marrow. The origin of this receptor is a donor aged 40 or older with multiple myeloma.

The CDR3 is CAWSVDYEQYF. CDR3 sequence (DNA): TGTGCCTGGAGTGTAGACTACGAGCAGTACTTC. The rearrangement uses TRBV30 and TRBJ2-7; D gene unclear. The germline gives CDR1 GTSNPN, CDR2 SVGIG (reference sequence). The ends were cut back, 0 bases at V and 3 bases at J, with 3 bases in the middle. The CDR3 loop spans 11 amino acids.